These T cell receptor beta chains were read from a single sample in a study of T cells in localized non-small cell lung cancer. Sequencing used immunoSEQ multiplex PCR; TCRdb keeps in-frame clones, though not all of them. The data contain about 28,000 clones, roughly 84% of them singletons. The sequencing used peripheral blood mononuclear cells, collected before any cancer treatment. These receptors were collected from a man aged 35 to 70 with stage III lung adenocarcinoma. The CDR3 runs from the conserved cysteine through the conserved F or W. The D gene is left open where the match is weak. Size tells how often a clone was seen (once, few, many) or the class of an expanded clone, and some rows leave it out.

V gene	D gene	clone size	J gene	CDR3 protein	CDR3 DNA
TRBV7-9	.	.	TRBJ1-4	CASSFRRSATNEKLFF	TGTGCCAGCAGCTTCAGACGGAGTGCAACTAATGAAAAACTGTTTTTT
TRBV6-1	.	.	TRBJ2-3	CASSVTGEAHTQYF	TGTGCCAGCAGTGTGACGGGTGAGGCTCATACGCAGTATTTT
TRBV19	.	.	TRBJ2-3	CASSYRRGSTDTQYF	TGTGCCAGTAGTTATCGACGCGGCAGCACAGATACGCAGTATTTT
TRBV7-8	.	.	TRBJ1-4	CASSLREAGEKLFF	TGTGCCAGCAGCTTACGGGAAGCGGGGGAAAAACTGTTTTTT
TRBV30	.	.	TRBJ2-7	CACEGPRGYEQYF	TGTGCCTGTGAAGGGCCCCGGGGCTACGAGCAGTACTTC
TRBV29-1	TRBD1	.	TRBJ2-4	CSSPRGQHKNIQYF	TGCAGCAGCCCCAGGGGGCAGCACAAAAACATTCAGTACTTC
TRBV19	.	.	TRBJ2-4	CASSIGPKNIQYF	TGTGCCAGTAGTATCGGGCCTAAAAACATTCAGTACTTC
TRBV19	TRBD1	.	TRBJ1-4	CASSPGQNNEKLFF	TGTGCCAGTAGTCCGGGACAGAATAATGAAAAACTGTTTTTT
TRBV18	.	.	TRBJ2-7	CASSPGEEQYF	TGTGCCAGCTCGCCAGGGGAAGAGCAGTACTTC
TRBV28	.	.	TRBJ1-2	CASTPLDRPSNYGYTF	TGTGCCAGCACGCCCCTGGACAGACCAAGCAACTATGGCTACACCTTC
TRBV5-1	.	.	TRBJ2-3	CASSSDGFSTDTQYF	TGCGCCAGCAGCTCGGACGGCTTCAGCACAGATACGCAGTATTTT
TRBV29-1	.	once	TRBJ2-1	CSVEGAGYNEQFF	TGCAGCGTTGAAGGCGCGGGGTACAATGAGCAGTTCTTC
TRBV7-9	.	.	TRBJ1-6	CASSSDGGISPLHF	TGTGCCAGCAGCTCGGACGGGGGGATTTCACCCCTCCACTTT
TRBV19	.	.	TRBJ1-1	CASKVSVQNTEAFF	TGTGCCAGTAAAGTGTCAGTTCAGAACACTGAAGCTTTCTTT
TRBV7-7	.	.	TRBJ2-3	CASSSAGSDTQYF	TGTGCTAGCAGCTCAGCAGGGTCAGATACGCAGTATTTT
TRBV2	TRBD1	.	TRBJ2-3	CASRKRGTGTTDTQYF	TGTGCCAGCAGGAAAAGGGGGACAGGGACGACAGATACGCAGTATTTT
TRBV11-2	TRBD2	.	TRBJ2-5	CASSLSGGIFEETQYF	TGTGCCAGCAGCTTGAGCGGGGGCATCTTTGAGGAGACCCAGTACTTC
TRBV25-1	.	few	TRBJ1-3	CASSSFHGTSVYF	TGTGCCAGCAGTTCATTCCACGGGACGTCGGTATATTTT
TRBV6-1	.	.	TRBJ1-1	CASSEARGTEAFF	TGTGCCAGCAGTGAAGCAAGGGGCACTGAAGCTTTCTTT
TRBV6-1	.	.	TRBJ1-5	CAIWAQGGQPQHF	TGTGCCATCTGGGCCCAGGGAGGGCAGCCCCAGCATTTT
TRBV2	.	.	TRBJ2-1	CASSGGVYNEQFF	TGTGCCAGCAGTGGCGGGGTCTACAATGAGCAGTTCTTC
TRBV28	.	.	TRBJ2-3	CASSWSDTQYF	TGTGCCAGCAGTTGGTCAGATACGCAGTATTTT
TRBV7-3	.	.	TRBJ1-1	CASSSSDTSNTEAFF	TGTGCCAGCAGCTCCTCGGACACCTCGAACACTGAAGCTTTCTTT
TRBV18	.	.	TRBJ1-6	CASSPLEVGNSPLHF	TGTGCCAGCTCACCATTGGAGGTGGGTAATTCACCCCTCCACTTT
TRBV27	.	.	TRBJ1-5	CASSAQGGPQHF	TGTGCCAGCAGCGCTCAGGGAGGGCCCCAGCATTTT
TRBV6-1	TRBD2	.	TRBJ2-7	CASRTTSGYYEQYF	TGTGCCAGCAGGACGACTAGCGGATACTACGAGCAGTACTTC
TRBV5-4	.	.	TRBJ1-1	CASSLSRGGWTEAFF	TGTGCCAGCAGCTTGTCGAGAGGGGGATGGACTGAAGCTTTCTTT
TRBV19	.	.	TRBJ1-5	CASSITGSNQPQHF	TGTGCCAGTAGTATAACCGGTAGCAATCAGCCCCAGCATTTT
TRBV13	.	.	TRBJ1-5	CASSLRGGNQPQHF	TGTGCCAGCAGCTTAAGGGGAGGGAATCAGCCCCAGCATTTT